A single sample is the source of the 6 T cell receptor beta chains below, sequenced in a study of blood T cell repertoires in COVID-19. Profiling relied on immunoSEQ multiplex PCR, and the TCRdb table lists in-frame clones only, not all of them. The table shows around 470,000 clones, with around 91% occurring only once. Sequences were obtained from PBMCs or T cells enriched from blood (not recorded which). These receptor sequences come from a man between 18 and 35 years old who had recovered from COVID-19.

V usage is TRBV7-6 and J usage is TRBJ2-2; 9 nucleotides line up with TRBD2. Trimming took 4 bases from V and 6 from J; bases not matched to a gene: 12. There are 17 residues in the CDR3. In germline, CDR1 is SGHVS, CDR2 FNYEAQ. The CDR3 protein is CASSSQASGKGAGELFF. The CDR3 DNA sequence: TGTGCCAGCAGCTCCCAAGCTAGCGGGAAAGGGGCCGGGGAGCTGTTTTTT.

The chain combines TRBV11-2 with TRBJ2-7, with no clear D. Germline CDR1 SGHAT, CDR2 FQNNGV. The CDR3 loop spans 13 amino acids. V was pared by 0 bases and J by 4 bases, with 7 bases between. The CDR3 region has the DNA TGTGCCAGCAGCTTAGACCGCCAGTACGAGCAGTACTTC. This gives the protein CASSLDRQYEQYF.

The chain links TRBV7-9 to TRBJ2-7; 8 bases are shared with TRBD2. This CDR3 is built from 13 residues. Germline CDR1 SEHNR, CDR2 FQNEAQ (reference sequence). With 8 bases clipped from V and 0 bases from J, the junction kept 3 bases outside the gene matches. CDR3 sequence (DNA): TGTGCCAGCTTACGGGAGGGCTCCTACGAGCAGTACTTC. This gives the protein CASLREGSYEQYF. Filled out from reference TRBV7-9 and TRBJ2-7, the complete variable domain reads DTGVSQNPRHKITKRGQNVTFRCDPISEHNRLYWYRQTLGQGPEFLTYFQNEAQLEKSRLLSDRFSAERPKGSFSTLEIQRTEQGDSAMYLCASLREGSYEQYFGPGTRLTVT.

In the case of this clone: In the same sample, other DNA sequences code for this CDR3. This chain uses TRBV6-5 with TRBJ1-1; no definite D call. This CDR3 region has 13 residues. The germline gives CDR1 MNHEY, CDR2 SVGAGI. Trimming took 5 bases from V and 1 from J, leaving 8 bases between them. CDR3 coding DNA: TGTGCCAGCAGTCGAGGGAAGAACACTGAAGCTTTCTTT. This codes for CASSRGKNTEAFF.

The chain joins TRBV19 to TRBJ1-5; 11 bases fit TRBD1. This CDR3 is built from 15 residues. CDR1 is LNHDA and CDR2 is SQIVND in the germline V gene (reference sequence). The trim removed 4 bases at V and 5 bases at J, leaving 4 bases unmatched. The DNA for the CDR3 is TGTGCCAGTAGTACTCGGACAGGGGGCGATCAGCCCCAGCATTTT. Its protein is CASSTRTGGDQPQHF.

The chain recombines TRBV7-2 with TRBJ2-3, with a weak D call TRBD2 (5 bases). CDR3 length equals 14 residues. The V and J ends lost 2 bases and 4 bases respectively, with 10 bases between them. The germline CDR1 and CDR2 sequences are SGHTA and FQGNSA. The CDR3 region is CASSLFPGADTQYF. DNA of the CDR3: TGTGCCAGCAGCTTATTCCCCGGGGCAGATACGCAGTATTTT.